Reported below is one T cell receptor (beta chain). Preparation of the TCRbeta library involved a method that used unique molecular identifiers. TCRdb fed the PCR reads into MiXCR, producing one record per CDR3 protein. The table has about 250,000 distinct CDR3 sequences, roughly a quarter seen once. This entry belongs to a study of T-cell reconstitution after alpha-beta-depleted transplantation in children. V was trimmed by 1 base and J by 9 bases, leaving 15 bases between them. This CDR3 has 15 amino acids. Germline values: CDR1 KGHDR, CDR2 SFDVKD. Material: PBMCs, mostly from graft donor cells, obtained 360 days after TCRalphabeta/CD19-depleted stem cell transplant. The chain couples TRBV24-1 to TRBJ2-1, with D possibly being TRBD2 (7 bases). The receptor's source is a female patient aged 2 to 10 who had a stem cell transplant for congenital amegakaryocytic thrombocytopenia, so the T cells may come from the graft donor. The CDR3 sequence is CATSDFGGPSREQFF. In DNA form, the CDR3 reads TGTGCCACCAGTGATTTCGGGGGGCCCTCTCGTGAGCAGTTCTTC.